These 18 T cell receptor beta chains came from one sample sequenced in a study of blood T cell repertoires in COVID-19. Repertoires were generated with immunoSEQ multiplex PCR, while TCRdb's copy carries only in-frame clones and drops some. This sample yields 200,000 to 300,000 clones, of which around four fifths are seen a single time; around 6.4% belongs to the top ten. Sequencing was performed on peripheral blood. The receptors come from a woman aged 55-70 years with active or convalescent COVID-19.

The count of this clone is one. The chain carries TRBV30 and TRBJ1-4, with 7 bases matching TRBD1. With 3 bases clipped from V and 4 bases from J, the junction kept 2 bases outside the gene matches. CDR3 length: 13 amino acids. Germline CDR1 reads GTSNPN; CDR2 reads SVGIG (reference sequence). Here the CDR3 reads CAWRHRGNEKLFF. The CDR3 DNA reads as TGTGCCTGGAGGCACAGGGGTAATGAAAAACTGTTTTTT. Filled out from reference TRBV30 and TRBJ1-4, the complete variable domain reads SQTIHQWPATLVQPVGSPLSLECTVEGTSNPNLYWYRQAAGRGLQLLFYSVGIGQISSEVPQNLSASRPQDRQFILSSKKLLLSDSGFYLCAWRHRGNEKLFFGSGTQLSVL.

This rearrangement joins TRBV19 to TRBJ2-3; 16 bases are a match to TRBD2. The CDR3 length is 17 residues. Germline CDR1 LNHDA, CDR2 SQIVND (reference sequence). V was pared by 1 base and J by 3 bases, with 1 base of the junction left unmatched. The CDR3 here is CASSIGGLAGGTDTQYF. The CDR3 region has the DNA TGTGCCAGTAGTATAGGGGGACTAGCGGGAGGGACAGATACGCAGTATTTT.

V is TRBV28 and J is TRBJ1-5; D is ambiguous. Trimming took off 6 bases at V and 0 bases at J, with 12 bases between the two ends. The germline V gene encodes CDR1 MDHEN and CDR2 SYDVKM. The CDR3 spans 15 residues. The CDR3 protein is CASSLTSGSNQPQHF. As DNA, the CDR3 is TGTGCCAGCAGCCTTACATCAGGTAGCAATCAGCCCCAGCATTTT.

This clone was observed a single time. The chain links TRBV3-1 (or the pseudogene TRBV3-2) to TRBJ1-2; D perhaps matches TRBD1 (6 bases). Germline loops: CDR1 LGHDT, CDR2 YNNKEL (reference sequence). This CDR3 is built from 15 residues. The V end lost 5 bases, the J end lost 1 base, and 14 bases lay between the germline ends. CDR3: CASSSQDRLNYGYTF. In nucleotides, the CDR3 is TGTGCCAGCAGCAGCCAGGACAGACTTAACTATGGCTACACCTTC.

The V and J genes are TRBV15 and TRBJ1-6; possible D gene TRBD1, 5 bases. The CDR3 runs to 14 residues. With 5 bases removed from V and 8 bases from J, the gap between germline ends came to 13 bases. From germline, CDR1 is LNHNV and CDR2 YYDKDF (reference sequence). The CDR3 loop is CATSGAPIYSPLHF. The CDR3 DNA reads TGTGCCACCAGCGGGGCTCCAATTTATTCACCCCTCCACTTT.

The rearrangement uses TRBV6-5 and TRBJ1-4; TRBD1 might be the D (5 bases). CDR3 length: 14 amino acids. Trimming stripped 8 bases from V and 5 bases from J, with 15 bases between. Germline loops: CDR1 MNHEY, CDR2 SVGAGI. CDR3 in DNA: TGTGCCAGCTGGAACAGGCAAGGGAATGAAAAACTGTTTTTT. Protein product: CASWNRQGNEKLFF.

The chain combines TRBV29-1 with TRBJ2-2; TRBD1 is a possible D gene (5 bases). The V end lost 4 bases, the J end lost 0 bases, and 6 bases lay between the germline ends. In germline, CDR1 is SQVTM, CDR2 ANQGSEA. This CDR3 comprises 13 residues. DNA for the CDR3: TGCAGCGTTGCCAGGGCGAACACCGGGGAGCTGTTTTTT. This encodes CSVARANTGELFF.

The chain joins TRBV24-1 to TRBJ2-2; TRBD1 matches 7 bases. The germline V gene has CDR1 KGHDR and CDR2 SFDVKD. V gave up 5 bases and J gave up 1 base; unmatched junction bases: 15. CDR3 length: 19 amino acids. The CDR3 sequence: CATSVGQVPDSMNTGELFF. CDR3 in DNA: TGTGCCACCAGTGTCGGACAGGTCCCGGATAGCATGAACACCGGGGAGCTGTTTTTT.

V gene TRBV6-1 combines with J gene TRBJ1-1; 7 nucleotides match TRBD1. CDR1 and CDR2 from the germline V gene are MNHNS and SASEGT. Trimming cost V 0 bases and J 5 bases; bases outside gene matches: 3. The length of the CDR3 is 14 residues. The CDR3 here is CASSEALTGTEAFF. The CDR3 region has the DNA TGTGCCAGCAGTGAAGCGTTGACAGGGACTGAAGCTTTCTTT.

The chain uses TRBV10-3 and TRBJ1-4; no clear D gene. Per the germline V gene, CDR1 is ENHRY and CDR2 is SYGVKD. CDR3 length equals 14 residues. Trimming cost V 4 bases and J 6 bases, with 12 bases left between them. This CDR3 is CAISVGRSDEKLFF. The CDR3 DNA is TGTGCCATCAGTGTCGGCAGGTCGGATGAAAAACTGTTTTTT.

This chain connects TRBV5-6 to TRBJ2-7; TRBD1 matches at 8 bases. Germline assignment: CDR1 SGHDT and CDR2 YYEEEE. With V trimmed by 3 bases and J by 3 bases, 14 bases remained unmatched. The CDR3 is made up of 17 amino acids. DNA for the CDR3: TGTGCCAGCAGCTGGGTAGGTGCAGGGGGCAGTATCTACGAGCAGTACTTC. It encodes CASSWVGAGGSIYEQYF. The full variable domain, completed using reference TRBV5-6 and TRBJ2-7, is DAGVTQSPTHLIKTRGQQVTLRCSPKSGHDTVSWYQQALGQGPQFIFQYYEEEERQRGNFPDRFSGHQFPNYSSELNVNALLLGDSALYLCASSWVGAGGSIYEQYFGPGTRLTVT.

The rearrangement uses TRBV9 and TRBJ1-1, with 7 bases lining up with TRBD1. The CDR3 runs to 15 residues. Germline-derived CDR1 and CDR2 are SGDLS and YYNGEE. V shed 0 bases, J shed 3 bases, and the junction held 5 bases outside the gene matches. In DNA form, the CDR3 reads TGTGCCAGCAGCGTAGGACAGGGCGATGACACTGAAGCTTTCTTT. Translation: CASSVGQGDDTEAFF.

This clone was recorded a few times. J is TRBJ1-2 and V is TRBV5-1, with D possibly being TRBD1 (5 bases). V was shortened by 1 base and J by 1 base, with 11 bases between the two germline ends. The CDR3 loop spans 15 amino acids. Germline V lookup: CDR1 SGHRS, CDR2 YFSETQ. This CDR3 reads CASSLTGQGNYGYTF. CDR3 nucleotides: TGCGCCAGCAGCTTGACAGGTCAGGGTAACTATGGCTACACCTTC.

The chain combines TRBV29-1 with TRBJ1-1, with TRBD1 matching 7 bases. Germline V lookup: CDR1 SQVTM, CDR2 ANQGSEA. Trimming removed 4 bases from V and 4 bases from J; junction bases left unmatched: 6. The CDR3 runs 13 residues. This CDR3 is CSVGQGPGTEAFF. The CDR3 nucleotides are TGCAGCGTTGGACAGGGACCTGGCACTGAAGCTTTCTTT.

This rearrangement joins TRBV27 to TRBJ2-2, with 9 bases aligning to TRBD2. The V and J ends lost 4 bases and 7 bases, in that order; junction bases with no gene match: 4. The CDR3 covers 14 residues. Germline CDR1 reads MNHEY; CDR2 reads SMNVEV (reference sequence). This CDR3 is CASSSGLAYGELFF. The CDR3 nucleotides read TGTGCCAGCAGTTCGGGACTAGCTTACGGGGAGCTGTTTTTT.

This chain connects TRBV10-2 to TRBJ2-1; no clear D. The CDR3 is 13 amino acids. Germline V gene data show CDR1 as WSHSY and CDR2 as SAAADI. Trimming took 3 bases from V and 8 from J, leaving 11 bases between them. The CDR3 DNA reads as TGCGCCAGCAGTGAAATAGCTAGGCATGAGCAGTTCTTC. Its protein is CASSEIARHEQFF.

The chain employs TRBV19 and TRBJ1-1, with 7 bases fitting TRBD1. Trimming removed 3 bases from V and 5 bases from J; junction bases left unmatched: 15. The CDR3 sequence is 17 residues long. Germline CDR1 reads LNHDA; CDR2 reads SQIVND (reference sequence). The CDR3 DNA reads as TGTGCCAGTAGTATCACCCCCAGACAGGGTCGGTGGACTGAAGCTTTCTTT. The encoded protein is CASSITPRQGRWTEAFF.

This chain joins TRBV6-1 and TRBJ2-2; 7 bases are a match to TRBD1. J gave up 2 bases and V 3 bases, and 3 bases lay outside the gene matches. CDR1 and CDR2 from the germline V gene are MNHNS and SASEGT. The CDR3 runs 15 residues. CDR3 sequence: CASSDRGRNTGELFF. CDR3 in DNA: TGTGCCAGCAGTGACAGGGGGAGAAACACCGGGGAGCTGTTTTTT.